What follows are 17 T cell receptor beta chains derived from one specimen sequenced in a study of T cell repertoires in cytomegalovirus infection. Their recognized antigens are unknown. From the reads, TCRdb called clonotypes with MiXCR, one entry per CDR3 protein. The sample yields 650,000 to 900,000 distinct CDR3 sequences, about 31% seen once. Specimen: cultured CD8+ T cells from PBMCs, collected from culture after CMV antigen stimulation. These receptors came from a human donor in good health (CMV status not recorded). Some clones in this sample may be carry-over from other donors' samples.

V usage is TRBV4-3 and J usage is TRBJ2-5, with a tentative D call TRBD1 (6 bases). CDR3 length equals 15 residues. V was pared by 4 bases and J by 5 bases, with 17 bases between. Germline V CDR1 and CDR2: LGHNA, YSLEER. The CDR3 sequence is CASSLDSLMGETQYF. The CDR3 region has the DNA TGCGCCAGCAGCCTGGACAGTCTAATGGGGGAGACCCAGTACTTC.

The table lists this clonotype with a few counts. This rearrangement joins TRBV4-1 to TRBJ1-2; D remains unclear. V shed 0 bases and J shed 3 bases, with 17 bases lying between them. Germline V CDR1 and CDR2: MGHRA, YSYEKL. This CDR3 contains 17 residues. CDR3 sequence (DNA): TGCGCCAGCAGCCAAGAAAGTGTAACTCGGCACGACTATGGCTACACCTTC. Translated: CASSQESVTRHDYGYTF.

The V gene is TRBV19, the J gene TRBJ2-2; possible D gene TRBD2, 6 bases. This CDR3 contains 13 residues. The germline V gene has CDR1 LNHDA and CDR2 SQIVND (reference sequence). Trimming left V 9 bases short and J 1 base short, with 9 bases between. This chain's CDR3 is CASGLMNTGELFF. DNA for the CDR3: TGTGCCAGCGGACTAATGAACACCGGGGAGCTGTTTTTT.

The genes are TRBV6-1 and TRBJ1-1; D is unresolved. The CDR3 is 13 residues long. The germline CDR1 and CDR2 sequences are MNHNS and SASEGT. The V gene lost 3 bases and the J gene lost 7 bases, with 12 bases spanning the gap. The CDR3 coding sequence is TGTGCCAGCAGTGACGCCGGGGTAGGTGAAGCTTTCTTT. Translated, it gives CASSDAGVGEAFF.

This clonotype has at least ten counts. J is TRBJ2-3 and V is TRBV7-6; 7 nucleotides match TRBD2. Looked up from germline, CDR1 is SGHVS and CDR2 is FNYEAQ. The CDR3 length is 16 residues. V trimming: 3 bases; J trimming: 4 bases; junction bases outside the gene matches: 10. CDR3 sequence reads: CASSFSGGLGPDTQYF. In nucleotides, the CDR3 is TGTGCCAGCAGCTTTTCGGGGGGTCTCGGGCCAGATACGCAGTATTTT.

A note on this clonotype: A much larger clone differs by one base, so this may be a read error. This chain joins TRBV12-3 or TRBV12-4 and TRBJ2-3, with 10 positions matching TRBD1. Trimming took 5 bases from V and 10 from J; bases not matched to a gene: 9. This CDR3 comprises 14 residues. The CDR3 DNA follows: TGTGCCAGCAGTGATACCGGGACAGGGGATGCGCAGTATTTT. This translates into CASSDTGTGDAQYF.

The CDR3 loop is CASSLIRQNEAFF. The DNA of the CDR3 is TGTGCCAGCAGTTTGATACGGCAGAATGAAGCTTTCTTT. V usage is TRBV12-3 or TRBV12-4 and J usage is TRBJ1-1, with D hard to call. This CDR3 has 13 residues. Trimming removed 3 bases from V and 7 bases from J, with 12 bases in between.

V usage is TRBV29-1 and J usage is TRBJ2-5; D may be TRBD1 (7 bases). V lost 5 bases, J lost 7 bases, and 11 bases lay in between. This CDR3 contains 11 residues. Germline values: CDR1 SQVTM, CDR2 ANQGSEA. The CDR3 sequence is CSVNRGGTQYF. The CDR3 DNA reads as TGCAGCGTTAACAGGGGAGGGACCCAGTACTTC.

This clonotype was seen a few times. The chain couples TRBV29-1 to TRBJ1-1; D possibly corresponds to TRBD1 (5 bases). Trimming stripped 6 bases from V and 8 bases from J, with 10 bases between. The CDR3 is 10 residues long. Per germline, CDR1 SQVTM and CDR2 ANQGSEA. CDR3 bases: TGCAGCGTCGAGAGGGGCGAAGCTTTCTTT. Its protein is CSVERGEAFF.

The CDR3 bases are TGTGCCAGCAGCTTACAATGGGCGGGGGCCACCTTAGTTGGCTACACCTTC. Its translation: CASSLQWAGATLVGYTF. The rearrangement uses TRBV7-9 and TRBJ1-2, with D tentatively TRBD1 (6 bases). The CDR3 is made up of 17 amino acids. Germline V gene sequence: CDR1 SEHNR, CDR2 FQNEAQ (reference sequence). V lost 2 bases to trimming and J lost 7 bases, with 23 bases between them.

The chain links TRBV24-1 to TRBJ1-3; no clear D. The germline CDR1 and CDR2 sequences are KGHDR and SFDVKD. Between the trimmed V and J ends, which lost 8 bases and 0 bases, there was a span of 7 bases. The length of the CDR3 is 13 residues. The CDR3 loop is CATNRDSGNTIYF. CDR3 nucleotide sequence: TGTGCCACCAACCGGGACTCTGGAAACACCATATATTTT.

CDR3 loop: CASSHTGPHGYTF. The CDR3 region has the DNA TGTGCCAGCAGTCATACAGGGCCCCATGGCTACACCTTC. This chain uses TRBV27 with TRBJ1-2; possible D gene TRBD1, 6 bases. Trimming pared 5 bases from V and 6 bases from J, leaving 13 bases between. The length of the CDR3 is 13 residues. Per germline, CDR1 MNHEY and CDR2 SMNVEV (reference sequence).

This clonotype has just a few counts. This chain connects TRBV9 to TRBJ1-2, with TRBD1 matching 8 bases. From germline, CDR1 is SGDLS and CDR2 YYNGEE. V lost 3 bases and J lost 4; bases outside the gene matches: 5. This CDR3 is 14 amino acids long. The CDR3 nucleotides read TGTGCCAGCAGCGGCCGGGACAGGATCTATGGCTACACCTTC. Translation: CASSGRDRIYGYTF.

The sample holds many counts of this clonotype. The CDR3: CASSLDAGGPTGELFF. CDR3 nucleotides: TGTGCCAGCAGCTTAGATGCAGGGGGCCCTACCGGGGAGCTGTTTTTT. The chain combines TRBV7-6 with TRBJ2-2, with TRBD1 matching 8 bases. Germline V gene lookup returns CDR1 SGHVS and CDR2 FNYEAQ. With V trimmed by 1 base and J by 5 bases, 6 bases remained unmatched. This CDR3 is 16 amino acids long.

This clonotype has a handful of counts. The chain employs TRBV4-1 and TRBJ2-2; TRBD1 might be the D (6 bases). This CDR3 contains 18 residues. The V and J ends lost 0 bases and 7 bases respectively, with 21 bases between them. Germline CDR1 MGHRA, CDR2 YSYEKL. In DNA, the CDR3 is TGCGCCAGCAGCCAAGAAAGCCGAGGACTGGGGGCTAACGGGGAGCTGTTTTTT. Protein: CASSQESRGLGANGELFF.

The chain employs TRBV4-2 and TRBJ2-1; TRBD2 matches 9 bases. Germline values: CDR1 LGHNA, CDR2 YNFKEQ. CDR3 size: 15 residues. The V segment lost 4 bases and the J segment 7 bases; nucleotides outside the gene matches: 8. CDR3 in amino acids: CASSPVGLAGNEQFF. The CDR3 coding sequence is TGTGCCAGCAGCCCCGTCGGGCTAGCGGGGAATGAGCAGTTCTTC.

This clonotype was counted between two and nine times. The V call is TRBV7-9, the J call TRBJ1-6, with D tentatively TRBD1 (5 bases). The CDR3 loop spans 19 amino acids. V gave up 6 bases and J gave up 2 bases, with 23 bases separating them. Germline CDR1 and CDR2: SEHNR and FQNEAQ (reference sequence). The CDR3 region has the DNA TGTGCCAGCAGTTCTGACTGGGTCCAGGGTGGGCCCTATAATTCACCCCTCCACTTT. It translates to CASSSDWVQGGPYNSPLHF.